A selection of T cell receptor beta chains follows, all from one sample in a study of cytomegalovirus exposure and HLA in healthy donors. Method: immunoSEQ multiplex PCR; TCRdb's copy keeps in-frame clones and lacks some. Of fewer than 200,000 clones in the sample, around 74% were seen once. The sample comprised PBMCs. These receptor sequences come from a female donor in good health and CMV-seronegative. CDR3s include the opening cysteine and the closing phenylalanine or tryptophan. A D gene is named only where the DNA matches it firmly. Rows may omit the clone size; those that give it use once, few, many or a size class.

J gene	clone size	CDR3 length	V gene	D gene	CDR3 DNA	CDR3 protein
TRBJ1-1	-	15	TRBV6-5	-	TGTGCCAGCAGCTACGTCGGGGGGCGGGGCACTGAAGCTTTCTTT	CASSYVGGRGTEAFF
TRBJ1-1	-	13	TRBV9	TRBD1	TGTGCCAGCAGCGTAGGACAGGGGACTGAAGCTTTCTTT	CASSVGQGTEAFF
TRBJ2-3	-	13	TRBV7-2	-	TGTGCCAGCAGCTTGGCCCTCACAGATACGCAGTATTTT	CASSLALTDTQYF
TRBJ2-7	-	14	TRBV2	TRBD1	TGTGCCAGCAGCCCCCAGGGACAGGGTTACGAGCAGTACTTC	CASSPQGQGYEQYF
TRBJ2-1	-	15	TRBV10-3	TRBD1	TGTGCCATCCGGGCAGCCGGGACAGGGAGCAATGAGCAGTTCTTC	CAIRAAGTGSNEQFF
TRBJ2-7	-	15	TRBV11-3	-	TGTGCCAGCAGCTTGGGCTCTCCCGACCTCTACGAGCAGTACTTC	CASSLGSPDLYEQYF
TRBJ1-1	-	13	TRBV6-1	-	TGTGCCAGCAGCCCCACGCCCGTCTTACTGGCTTTCTTT	CASSPTPVLLAFF
TRBJ2-7	-	13	TRBV29-1	TRBD1	TGCAGCGTTGTAGGGACAGGGGTCTACGAGCAGTACTTC	CSVVGTGVYEQYF
TRBJ1-1	-	12	TRBV5-1	-	TGCGCCAGCAGCTCACAGCACACTGAAGCTTTCTTT	CASSSQHTEAFF
TRBJ2-2	-	13	TRBV6-6	-	TGTGCCAGCGCTGGGGCGGCGGCCGGGGAGCTGTTTTTT	CASAGAAAGELFF
TRBJ2-1	few	17	TRBV30	TRBD2	TGTGCCTGGAGTCCTAAGACTAGCGGGGTTCCCTACAATGAGCAGTTCTTC	CAWSPKTSGVPYNEQFF
TRBJ2-3	-	17	TRBV7-8	TRBD2	TGTGCCAGCAGCTCCCGAGGACTAGCGGGAGTGGCAGATACGCAGTATTTT	CASSSRGLAGVADTQYF
TRBJ2-7	-	15	TRBV25-1	TRBD1	TGTGCCAGCAGTGACCCGGACAGGGTAGGAGGCGAGCAGTACTTC	CASSDPDRVGGEQYF
TRBJ1-1	-	12	TRBV30	-	TGTGCCTGGAGACAGGGAAGGGAAGAAGCTTTCTTT	CAWRQGREEAFF
TRBJ2-7	few	14	TRBV19	TRBD2	TGTGCCAGTAGTTACGGGAGGGACTCCTACGAGCAGTACTTC	CASSYGRDSYEQYF
TRBJ2-1	-	15	TRBV27	-	TGTGCCAGCACCCAAGGGGATCCCTATTACAATGAGCAGTTCTTC	CASTQGDPYYNEQFF
TRBJ1-2	-	14	TRBV4-1	-	TGCGCCAGCAGCCAACCGGACAAAATCTATGGCTACACCTTC	CASSQPDKIYGYTF
TRBJ1-2	-	14	TRBV30	-	TGTGCCTGGAGTGTCGGGGGGGGTAACTATGGCTACACCTTC	CAWSVGGGNYGYTF
TRBJ2-1	-	17	TRBV4-1	TRBD1	TGCGCCAGCAGCCAAGATGTTGGGACAGCGACCTACAATGAGCAGTTCTTC	CASSQDVGTATYNEQFF
TRBJ2-3	-	13	TRBV6-5	-	TGTGCCAGCAGGCGGACATGGACAGATACGCAGTATTTT	CASRRTWTDTQYF
TRBJ2-7	once	15	TRBV2	TRBD1	TGTGCCAGCAGGGCGGACAGGGGGTTCTCCTACGAGCAGTACTTC	CASRADRGFSYEQYF
TRBJ1-2	-	14	TRBV2	-	TGTGCCAGCTTGGGCAGGGAGGGCTACTATGGCTACACCTTC	CASLGREGYYGYTF
TRBJ2-1	-	16	TRBV7-8	TRBD1	TGTGCCAGCAGCCAGAGGACAGGGAGTTACTACAATGAGCAGTTCTTC	CASSQRTGSYYNEQFF
TRBJ1-1	-	15	TRBV5-8	-	TGTGCCAGCAGTATATACAGTGGGCAAAACACTGAAGCTTTCTTT	CASSIYSGQNTEAFF
TRBJ1-1	-	14	TRBV4-3	-	TGCGCCAGCAGCCTCATTAACAAGAACACTGAAGCTTTCTTT	CASSLINKNTEAFF
TRBJ2-7	-	13	TRBV11-3	-	TGTGCCAGCAGTTTACTGACGGGAGACGAGCAGTACTTC	CASSLLTGDEQYF
TRBJ1-2	-	13	TRBV7-9	TRBD1	TGTGCCAGCAGCCTCGGGACAGATTATGGCTACACCTTC	CASSLGTDYGYTF
TRBJ1-1	-	13	TRBV9	-	TGTGCCAGCAGCGTAGGCGCAGGGACTGAAGCTTTCTTT	CASSVGAGTEAFF
TRBJ2-7	once	13	TRBV7-3	-	TGTGCCAGCAGCTTAAATGGCGGCTACGAGCAGTACTTC	CASSLNGGYEQYF
TRBJ1-1	-	14	TRBV5-1	-	TGCGCCAGCAGCTTCTCCTACGGGGACACTGAAGCTTTCTTT	CASSFSYGDTEAFF
TRBJ1-1	once	15	TRBV28	TRBD1	TGTGCCAGCAGTTTCCGGACAGGCCCGAACACTGAAGCTTTCTTT	CASSFRTGPNTEAFF
TRBJ1-1	once	15	TRBV4-1	-	TGCGCCAGCAGCCAAGGGGCCACAGGGTTGACTGAAGCTTTCTTT	CASSQGATGLTEAFF
TRBJ2-1	-	16	TRBV5-1	-	TGCGCCAGCAGCTTACCTCTGCGGGGTTCCTACAATGAGCAGTTCTTC	CASSLPLRGSYNEQFF
TRBJ2-1	-	16	TRBV19	TRBD1	TGTGCCAGTAGTCCCTGGACAGGGGGCTCCTACAATGAGCAGTTCTTC	CASSPWTGGSYNEQFF
TRBJ2-1	-	14	TRBV5-4	TRBD2	TGTGCCAGCTACCCGGGACTAGCGCCGAATGAGCAGTTCTTC	CASYPGLAPNEQFF
TRBJ1-1	-	16	TRBV7-2	-	TGTGCCAGCAGCTTAGAGAGGAGACTGATGAACACTGAAGCTTTCTTT	CASSLERRLMNTEAFF
TRBJ2-1	once	15	TRBV19	TRBD2	TGTGCCAGTAGTGTCCGGGACTACACATACAATGAGCAGTTCTTC	CASSVRDYTYNEQFF
TRBJ2-3	-	14	TRBV4-3	TRBD1	TGCGCCAGCAGCCAAGTGACAGGGCCAGATACGCAGTATTTT	CASSQVTGPDTQYF
TRBJ1-1	-	16	TRBV9	-	TGTGCCAGCAGCGTAGTTGTAAGTTTAGAGGGCACTGAAGCTTTCTTT	CASSVVVSLEGTEAFF
TRBJ2-1	-	14	TRBV6-1	TRBD1	TGTGCCAGCACACGACAGGGGCTCTACAATGAGCAGTTCTTC	CASTRQGLYNEQFF
TRBJ1-1	-	13	TRBV10-3	-	TGTGCCATCAGTGGAATAGCTGGCACTGAAGCTTTCTTT	CAISGIAGTEAFF
TRBJ1-2	-	15	TRBV6-5	TRBD1	TGTGCCAGCAGACCTACAGGGGAAGGGGGCTATGGCTACACCTTC	CASRPTGEGGYGYTF
TRBJ2-3	-	12	TRBV28	TRBD2	TGTGCCTGCGGGAGTAGGACAGATACGCAGTATTTT	CACGSRTDTQYF
TRBJ1-5	few	13	TRBV27	-	TGTGCCAGCAGTCTGGGAGGGGGACAGCCCCAGCATTTT	CASSLGGGQPQHF
TRBJ2-3	-	14	TRBV28	-	TGTGCCAGCAGTCCGACAGCCAATCGAGATACGCAGTATTTT	CASSPTANRDTQYF
TRBJ2-7	few	13	TRBV28	-	TGTGCCGGACGGACAGCGAGCTCCTACGAGCAGTACTTC	CAGRTASSYEQYF